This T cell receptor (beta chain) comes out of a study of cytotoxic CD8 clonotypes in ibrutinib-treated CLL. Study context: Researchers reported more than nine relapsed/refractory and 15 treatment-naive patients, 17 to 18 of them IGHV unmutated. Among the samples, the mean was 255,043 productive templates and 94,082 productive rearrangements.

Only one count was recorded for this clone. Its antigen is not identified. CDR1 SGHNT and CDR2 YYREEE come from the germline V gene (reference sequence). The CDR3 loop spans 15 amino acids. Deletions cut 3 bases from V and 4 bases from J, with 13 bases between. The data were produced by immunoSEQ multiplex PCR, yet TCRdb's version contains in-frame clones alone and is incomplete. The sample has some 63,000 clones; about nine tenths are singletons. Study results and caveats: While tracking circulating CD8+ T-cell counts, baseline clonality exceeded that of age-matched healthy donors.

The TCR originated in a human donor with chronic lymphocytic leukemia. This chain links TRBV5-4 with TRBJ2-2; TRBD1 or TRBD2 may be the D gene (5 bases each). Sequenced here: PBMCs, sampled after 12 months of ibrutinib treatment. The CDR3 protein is CASSSGPGGTGELFF. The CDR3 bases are TGTGCCAGCAGCTCGGGGCCGGGCGGCACCGGGGAGCTGTTTTTT.